This TCR beta chain emerged from a study of early stage breast cancer tumors (dated by TCRdb to about 2017). The study in broad terms: Of the approximately 15 invasive breast tumors, around twelve were found to be estrogen receptor-positive, progesterone receptor-positive and HER2-negative. Of the roughly 12 ER+/PR+/HER2- tumors, eight were classified as invasive ductal carcinomas and four as invasive lobular carcinomas. The average read coverage per sample was roughly 10-fold. Across all samples, around 2.9 million templates representing roughly 1,100,000 unique clonotypes were detected. Overall study outcomes, separate from this receptor: Compared with adjacent normal breast tissue, tumors had about 2.5-fold higher T cell density and higher clonality. Sequencing bulk genomic DNA from unsorted cells could not capture chain pairing or functional markers like CD4, CD8 and FOXP3. Repertoires from blood resembled normal breast more closely than tumor, and using blood as a reference for each tissue separated tumor from normal in about 85% of the 16 patients. Because the cohort was small, a breakdown by tumor subtype could not be done. Enriched TCRB sequences shared across patients were mostly commonly generated sequences, unlikely to play an important role in the tumor microenvironment.

The CDR3 starts with the cysteine, ends with the phenylalanine, and has 13 residues. CDR3 DNA is the only sequence kept; it has 39 bases, read in frame from the first base. From a lookup of the germline V gene (reference sequence), CDR1 and CDR2 are MNHEY and SMNVEV. V is reduced by 2 bases and J by 3 bases, leaving a spacing of 4 bases between them. Each sample was amplified in two independent genomic DNA replicates, using approximately 550 ng for blood and around 1.5 ug for tumor or normal breast. TCRB sequencing of genomic DNA was carried out with the ImmunoSeq Intro kit according to the manufacturer's instructions. Multiplex PCR was run for around 33 cycles using proprietary primers and spike-in control sequences for absolute quantification. Single-end 150-bp reads were used to sequence an 87-bp fragment spanning the CDR3 plus the flanking V and J genes. Each lane of an Illumina MiSeq using version 3.0 chemistry carried seven multiplexed samples, with two replicates per sample. The paper's processing steps were these. The vendor's proprietary pipeline processed the raw data and merged both replicates into a single result for each sample. A clonotype was defined as productive rearrangements that share the same V-gene family, CDR3 amino acid sequence and J-gene segment. Clonality was computed as 1 minus the normalized Shannon entropy (Pielou evenness) of TCRB abundances. T cell density was estimated as total templates divided by the number of input cells, with the number of input cells inferred from the DNA input amount. Total repertoire diversity and clonality were estimated with Recon using default parameters. Clonotypes with over 0.1% abundance in tumor and at least 32-fold higher abundance in tumor than in normal breast were defined as tumor-enriched. Not all clones reach the TCRdb copy of this immuneACCESS table, which keeps in-frame sequences only. Checked studies attribute under half of the gap to unresolved V genes and leave the rest unexplained. V, J and clone size are those of that table, while D and trimming were read from the DNA. The sample has more than 65,000 clones on record, over 80% of them singletons. The ten largest clones capture approximately 4.5% of the sample.

As regards this clone: The target of this receptor is not known. No much larger clone exists at a distance of one base, and base qualities are not known.

The study profiled bulk TCR beta-chain repertoires in matched peripheral blood, tumor and adjacent normal breast tissue taken from some 17 patients with early-stage breast cancer. Before surgery, about 4.5-11 mL of whole blood was collected into EDTA tubes and then processed within 2 hours. Ficoll-Paque centrifugation in SepMate-50 tubes was used to isolate peripheral blood mononuclear cells. For storage in liquid nitrogen, PBMCs were cryopreserved as aliquots of 2 to 4 million cells in roughly 90% FBS with around 10% DMSO. The Qiagen AllPrep DNA/RNA Mini kit was used for genomic DNA extraction. The chain couples TRBV27 to TRBJ2-2, with the D segment identity uncertain. Sequencing was performed on blood. This TCR came from a person aged 35-55 years with breast cancer. The DNA sequence reads TGTGCCAGCAGTTTAGGGTACACCGGGGAGCTGTTTTTT. This codes for CASSLGYTGELFF.